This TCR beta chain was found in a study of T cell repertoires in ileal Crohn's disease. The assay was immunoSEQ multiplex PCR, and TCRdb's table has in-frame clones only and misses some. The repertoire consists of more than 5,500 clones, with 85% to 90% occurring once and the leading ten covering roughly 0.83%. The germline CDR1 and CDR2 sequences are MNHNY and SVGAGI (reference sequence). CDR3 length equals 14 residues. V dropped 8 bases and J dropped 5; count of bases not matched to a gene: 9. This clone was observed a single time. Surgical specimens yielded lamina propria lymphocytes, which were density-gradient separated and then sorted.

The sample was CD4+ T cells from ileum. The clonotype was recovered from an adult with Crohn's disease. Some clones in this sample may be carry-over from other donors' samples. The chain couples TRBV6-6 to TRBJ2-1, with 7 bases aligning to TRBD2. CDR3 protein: CASSKTSANNEQFF. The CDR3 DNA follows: TGTGCCAGCTCCAAAACTAGCGCTAACAATGAGCAGTTCTTC.